The clone carrying this T cell receptor (beta chain) was seen only once. Its antigen is still unknown. Generated by immunoSEQ multiplex PCR, the TCRdb table keeps only in-frame clones and is missing some. The table has fewer than 1.8 million clones, about 98.5% seen once. The germline V gene encodes CDR1 LNHNV and CDR2 YYDKDF (reference sequence). CDR3 length: 16 amino acids. The V end was cut by 3 bases, the J end by 8 bases, with 19 bases between. The entry originates in a study of shared clonotypes between healthy human individuals. Points from the study as a whole: Non-shared clonotypes were found to have lower generation probabilities than the clonotypes that were shared by all four of the sorted-subset donors.

This chain joins TRBV15 and TRBJ1-4, with D unclear. The source material was naive CD4+ T cells sorted from blood. Stated subset: CD45RA+ positively selected. The sequence was obtained from a man in his thirties or forties in good health. The CDR3 DNA follows: TGTGCCACCAGCAGGGCATCCGGGATAGGGTTAGAAAAACTGTTTTTT. This encodes CATSRASGIGLEKLFF.